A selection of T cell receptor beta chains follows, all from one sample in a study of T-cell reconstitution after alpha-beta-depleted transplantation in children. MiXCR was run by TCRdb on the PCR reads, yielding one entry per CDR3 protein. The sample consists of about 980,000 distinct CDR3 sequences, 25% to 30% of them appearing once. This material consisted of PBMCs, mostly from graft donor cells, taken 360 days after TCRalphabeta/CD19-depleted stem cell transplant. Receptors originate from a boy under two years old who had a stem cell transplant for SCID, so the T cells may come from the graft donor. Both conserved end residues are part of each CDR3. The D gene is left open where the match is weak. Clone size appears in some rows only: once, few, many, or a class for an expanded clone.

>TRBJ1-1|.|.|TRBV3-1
TGTGCCAGCAGCCTCTTCCCCACGGGCGATGAAGCTTTCTTT
CASSLFPTGDEAFF
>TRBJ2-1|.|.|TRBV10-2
TGCGCCAGCAGTGATCGGGAAAACAATGAGCAGTTCTTC
CASSDRENNEQFF
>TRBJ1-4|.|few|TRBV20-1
TGCAGTGCTAGAGGCCAGATGGAAGCAGGGTGGGGCGAAAAACTGTTTTTT
CSARGQMEAGWGEKLFF
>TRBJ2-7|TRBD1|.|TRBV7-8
TGTGCCAGCAGCCCAGTGCGGGGGACAGGGCGGTACGAGCAGTACTTC
CASSPVRGTGRYEQYF
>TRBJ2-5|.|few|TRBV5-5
TGTGCCAGCAGCCTCCGGCACCTAGCAGGAAAGACCCAGTACTTC
CASSLRHLAGKTQYF
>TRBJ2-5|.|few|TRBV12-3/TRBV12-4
TGTGCCACCGGTTTGGGACAAAACCGGGGGGAGACCCAGTACTTC
CATGLGQNRGETQYF
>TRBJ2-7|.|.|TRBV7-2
TGTGCCAGCAGCTTAGAGGCGACCTCCTACGAGCAGTACTTC
CASSLEATSYEQYF
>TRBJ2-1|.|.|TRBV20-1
TGCAGTGCAGGGGAGGTGTTCGGGGGGCCCTCCTACAATGAGCAGTTCTTC
CSAGEVFGGPSYNEQFF
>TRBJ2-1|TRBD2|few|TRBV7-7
TGTGCCAGCAGCCTGGGGAGCGGGGGGGCCACAGAGCAGTTCTTC
CASSLGSGGATEQFF
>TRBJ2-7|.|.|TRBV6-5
TGTGCCAGCAGTTCCCCGTTAAGGGGGAGCTCCTACGAGCAGTACTTC
CASSSPLRGSSYEQYF
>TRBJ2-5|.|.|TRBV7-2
TGTGCCAGCAGCTTAGTCTTGGGGGCGGGGGAGACCCAGTACTTC
CASSLVLGAGETQYF
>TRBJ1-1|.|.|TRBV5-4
TGTGCCAGCAGCTTGGGGCAATCAATGAACACTGAAGCTTTCTTT
CASSLGQSMNTEAFF
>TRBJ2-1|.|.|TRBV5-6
TGTGCCAGCAGCTTTGGGGGGCTCGTCTACAATGAGCAGTTCTTC
CASSFGGLVYNEQFF
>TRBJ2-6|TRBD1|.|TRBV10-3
TGTGCCTCAGCCCGGGACAGGGTCTCCACTGGGGCCAACGTCCTGACTTTC
CASARDRVSTGANVLTF
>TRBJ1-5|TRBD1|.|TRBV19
TGTGCCAGTAGTATAGACAGGGGGTACAATCAGCCCCAGCATTTT
CASSIDRGYNQPQHF
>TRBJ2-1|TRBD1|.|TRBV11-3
TGTGCCAGCAGCTTAGGGGCAGGGGGAGACAGACCTTACAATGAGCAGTTCTTC
CASSLGAGGDRPYNEQFF
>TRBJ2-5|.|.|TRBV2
TGTGCCAGCAGGGGACTCGCGGAAGAGACCCAGTACTTC
CASRGLAEETQYF
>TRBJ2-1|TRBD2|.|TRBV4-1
TGCGCCAGCAGCCCCCTTCGAATAGCGGGGGCCCGGTCTGAGCAGTTCTTC
CASSPLRIAGARSEQFF
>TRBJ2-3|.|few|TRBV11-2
TGTGCCAGCAGCTTCGTCGGGGGGCATAGCACAGATACGCAGTATTTT
CASSFVGGHSTDTQYF
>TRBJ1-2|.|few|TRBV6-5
TGTGCCAGCAGACCAATGGACGGGACCCAACGCGGCTACACCTTC
CASRPMDGTQRGYTF
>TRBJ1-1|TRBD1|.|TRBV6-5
TGTGCCAGCAGTTCCCAACCCCTTGACAGGGGGAATGGGGCTTTCTTT
CASSSQPLDRGNGAFF
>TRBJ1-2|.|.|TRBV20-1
TGCAGTGCTAGATCCCCACGTTCGGGGGTTAACTATGGCTACACCTTC
CSARSPRSGVNYGYTF
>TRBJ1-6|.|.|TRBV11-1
TGTGCCAGCAGCTTAGTAGTGGCGAATCGGGACTGGTCTTCACCCCTCCACTTT
CASSLVVANRDWSSPLHF
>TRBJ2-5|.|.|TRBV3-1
TGTGCCAGCAGCCAAGGACCGACCCGTACTCGACTGAACCAAGAGACCCAGTACTTC
CASSQGPTRTRLNQETQYF
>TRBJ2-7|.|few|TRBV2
TGTGCCAGCAGTGGGTCGCGCGTTGCTTACGAGCAGTACTTC
CASSGSRVAYEQYF
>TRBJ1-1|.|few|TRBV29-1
TGCAGCGTTGAAACTCCCCCGGGAGGGGGGCGCTTAATGAACACTGAAGCTTTCTTT
CSVETPPGGGRLMNTEAFF
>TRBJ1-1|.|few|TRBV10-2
TGCGCCAGCGGGTCAGGATTGAACACTGAAGCTTTCTTT
CASGSGLNTEAFF
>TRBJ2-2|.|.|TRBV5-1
TGCGCCAGCACCCTTGTCCTTAACACCGGGGAGCTGTTTTTT
CASTLVLNTGELFF
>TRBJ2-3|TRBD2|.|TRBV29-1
TGCAGCGGCCTGGGGGGGTCGATGGGTACGCAGTATTTT
CSGLGGSMGTQYF
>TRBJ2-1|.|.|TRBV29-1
TGCAGCGTTGATCTAGGCTTCTCCTACAATGAGCAGTTCTTC
CSVDLGFSYNEQFF
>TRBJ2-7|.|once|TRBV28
TGTGCCAGCAGTGACAGCCTACCTTACGAGCAGTACTTC
CASSDSLPYEQYF
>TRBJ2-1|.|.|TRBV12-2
TGTGCAAGTCGCCCTGAGACAGACTCCTACAATGAGCAGTTCTTC
CASRPETDSYNEQFF
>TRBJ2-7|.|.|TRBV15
TGTGCCACCAGCAGAGATGGCAAATCCTACGAGCAGTACTTC
CATSRDGKSYEQYF
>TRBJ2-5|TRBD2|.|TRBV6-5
TGTGCCAGCAGTACTAAAGCGGGGCAAGAGACCCAGTACTTC
CASSTKAGQETQYF
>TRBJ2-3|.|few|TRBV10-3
TGTGCCATCAGTCTCGGGGGAAGCACAGATACGCAGTATTTT
CAISLGGSTDTQYF
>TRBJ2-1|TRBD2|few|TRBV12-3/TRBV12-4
TGTGCCAGCAGTCTAGCGGGGAGCTGGAGGTCCAATGAGCAGTTCTTC
CASSLAGSWRSNEQFF
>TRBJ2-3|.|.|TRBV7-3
TGTTCCAGCAGCACACAGGCAAGCACAGATACGCAGTATTTT
CSSSTQASTDTQYF